This T cell receptor (beta chain) was profiled in a study of blood T cell repertoires in COVID-19. Study information: In each case, the material was cDNA or gDNA derived from T cells, B-cell-depleted T cells, or PBMCs.

Libraries were prepared by immunoSEQ multiplex PCR; TCRdb keeps only in-frame clonotypes and omits some of them. The sample lists a few hundred thousand clones; about 79% were seen once. The CDR3 length is 13 residues. Germline lookup yields CDR1 SQVTM and CDR2 ANQGSEA. V was trimmed by 2 bases and J by 4 bases, leaving 8 bases between them. The specimen was peripheral blood. The chain links TRBV29-1 to TRBJ1-4, with D tentatively TRBD1 (5 bases). This sequence originates from a man older than 75 with acute or convalescent COVID-19. CDR3 protein: CSVERGNNEKLFF. The CDR3 DNA reads TGCAGCGTTGAACGGGGGAATAATGAAAAACTGTTTTTT. Looking up the rest from reference TRBV29-1 and TRBJ1-4 gives the full variable domain: SAVISQKPSRDICQRGTSLTIQCQVDSQVTMMFWYRQQPGQSLTLIATANQGSEATYESGFVIDKFPISRPNLTFSTLTVSNMSPEDSSIYLCSVERGNNEKLFFGSGTQLSVL.